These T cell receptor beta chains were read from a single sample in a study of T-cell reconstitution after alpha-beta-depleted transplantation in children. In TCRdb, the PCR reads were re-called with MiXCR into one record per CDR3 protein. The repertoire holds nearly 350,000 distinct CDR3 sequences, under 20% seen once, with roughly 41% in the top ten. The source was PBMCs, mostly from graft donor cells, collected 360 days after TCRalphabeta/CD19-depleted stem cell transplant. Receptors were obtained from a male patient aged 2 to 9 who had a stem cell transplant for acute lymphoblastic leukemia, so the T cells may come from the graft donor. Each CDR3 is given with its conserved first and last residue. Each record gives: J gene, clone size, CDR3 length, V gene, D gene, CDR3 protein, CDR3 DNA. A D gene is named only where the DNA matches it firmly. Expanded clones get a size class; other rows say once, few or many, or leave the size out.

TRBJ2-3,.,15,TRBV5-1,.,CASSFFPDSTDTQYF,TGCGCCAGCAGCTTTTTCCCGGACAGCACAGATACGCAGTATTTT
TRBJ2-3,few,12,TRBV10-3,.,CAIRGGTDTQYF,TGTGCCATCAGAGGGGGAACAGATACGCAGTATTTT
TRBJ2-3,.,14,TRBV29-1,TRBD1,CSVVVGGRTDTQYF,TGCAGCGTTGTCGTAGGGGGCCGCACAGATACGCAGTATTTT
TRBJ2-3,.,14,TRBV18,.,CASSPGGGTDTQYF,TGTGCCAGCTCACCAGGAGGCGGCACAGATACGCAGTATTTT
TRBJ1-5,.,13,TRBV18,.,CASSPDGYQPQHF,TGTGCCAGCTCACCGGACGGATATCAGCCCCAGCATTTT
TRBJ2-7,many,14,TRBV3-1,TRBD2,CASSQEGLFYEQYF,TGTGCCAGCAGCCAAGAGGGACTATTCTACGAGCAGTACTTC
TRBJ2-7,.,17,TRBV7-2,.,CASSLRPPGHPVYEQYF,TGTGCCAGCAGCTTACGTCCTCCGGGACATCCCGTGTACGAGCAGTACTTC
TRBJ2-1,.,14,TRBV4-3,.,CASSQDPGINEQFF,TGCGCCAGCAGCCAAGATCCAGGCATCAATGAGCAGTTCTTC
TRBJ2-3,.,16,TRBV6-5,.,CASSSLSGISTDTQYF,TGTGCCAGCAGTTCCCTTAGCGGAATTAGCACAGATACGCAGTATTTT
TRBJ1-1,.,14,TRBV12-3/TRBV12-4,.,CASSLMAGATEAFF,TGTGCCAGCAGTTTGATGGCAGGGGCCACTGAAGCTTTCTTT
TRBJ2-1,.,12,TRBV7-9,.,CASSRLDYEQFF,TGTGCCAGCAGCCGACTAGACTATGAGCAGTTCTTC
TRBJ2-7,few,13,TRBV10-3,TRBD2,CAIRTSRSYEQYF,TGTGCCATCAGGACTAGCCGGTCCTACGAGCAGTACTTC
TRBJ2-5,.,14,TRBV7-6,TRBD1,CASSMTGGTETQYF,TGTGCCAGCAGCATGACAGGGGGTACAGAGACCCAGTACTTC
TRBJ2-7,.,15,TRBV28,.,CATLGGGQTLYEQYF,TGTGCCACCCTCGGCGGTGGGCAGACGCTTTACGAGCAGTACTTC
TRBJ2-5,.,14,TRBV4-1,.,CASSQDPSQETQYF,TGCGCCAGCAGCCAAGACCCCAGCCAAGAGACCCAGTACTTC
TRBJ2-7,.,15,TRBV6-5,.,CASSYSTQRGYEQYF,TGTGCCAGCAGTTACTCGACTCAGAGAGGCTACGAGCAGTACTTC
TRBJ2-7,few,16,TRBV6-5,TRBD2,CASSYSPGGLPYEQYF,TGTGCCAGCAGTTACTCGCCGGGAGGATTACCCTACGAGCAGTACTTC
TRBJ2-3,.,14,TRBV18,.,CASSPRSLLDTQYF,TGTGCCAGCTCACCTAGGTCATTACTGGATACGCAGTATTTT
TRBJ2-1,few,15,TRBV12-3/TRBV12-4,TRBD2,CASSWGGRSANEQFF,TGTGCCAGCAGTTGGGGCGGGAGAAGCGCCAATGAGCAGTTCTTC
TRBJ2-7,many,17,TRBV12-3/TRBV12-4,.,CASSFLTRLQGFYEQYF,TGTGCCAGCAGTTTCCTTACGAGACTCCAGGGATTTTACGAGCAGTACTTC
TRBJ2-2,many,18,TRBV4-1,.,CASSQHPAVGGVTGELFF,TGCGCCAGCAGCCAACACCCCGCGGTGGGAGGAGTGACCGGGGAGCTGTTTTTT
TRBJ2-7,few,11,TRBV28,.,CASSIAREQYF,TGTGCCAGCAGTATCGCCCGCGAGCAGTACTTC
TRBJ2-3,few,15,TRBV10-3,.,CAIREQGRATDTQYF,TGTGCCATCAGAGAACAGGGTCGTGCCACAGATACGCAGTATTTT
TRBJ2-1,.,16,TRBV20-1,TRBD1,CSATGGALETYNEQFF,TGCAGCGCGACAGGGGGCGCCTTAGAAACCTACAATGAGCAGTTCTTC
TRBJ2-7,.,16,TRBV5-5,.,CASSFFRTRVSYEQYF,TGTGCCAGCAGCTTTTTCCGGACTCGAGTTTCCTACGAGCAGTACTTC
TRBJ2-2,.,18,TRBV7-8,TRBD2,CASSLGADSGANTGELFF,TGTGCCAGCAGCTTAGGGGCCGACAGCGGGGCGAACACCGGGGAGCTGTTTTTT
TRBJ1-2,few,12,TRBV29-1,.,CSVVWARDGYTF,TGCAGCGTTGTCTGGGCAAGGGACGGCTACACCTTC
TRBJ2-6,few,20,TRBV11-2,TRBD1,CASSALRSTGSISGANVLTF,TGTGCCAGCAGCGCCTTGCGTTCGACAGGGTCCATATCTGGGGCCAACGTCCTGACTTTC
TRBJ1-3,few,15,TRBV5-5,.,CASSSDSYSGNTIYF,TGTGCCAGCAGTTCTGACAGCTACTCTGGAAACACCATATATTTT
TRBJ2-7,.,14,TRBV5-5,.,CASSLEQGAYEQYF,TGTGCCAGCAGCTTGGAGCAGGGAGCCTACGAGCAGTACTTC
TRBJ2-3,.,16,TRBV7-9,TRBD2,CASAPRLATFRDTQYF,TGTGCCAGCGCCCCCCGACTAGCCACCTTTAGAGATACGCAGTATTTT
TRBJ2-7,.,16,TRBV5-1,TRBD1,CASSLETGGAGYEQYF,TGCGCCAGCAGCTTGGAAACAGGGGGCGCCGGCTACGAGCAGTACTTC
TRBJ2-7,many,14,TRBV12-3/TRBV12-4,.,CASSLRGGTYEQYF,TGTGCCAGCAGTTTAAGGGGCGGTACCTACGAGCAGTACTTC
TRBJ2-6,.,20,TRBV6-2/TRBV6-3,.,CASSLRTHGSTSSGANVLTF,TGTGCCAGCAGTCTTCGGACTCACGGCTCCACCAGCTCTGGGGCCAACGTCCTGACTTTC
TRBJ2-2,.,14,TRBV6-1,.,CASSDFGGGGELFF,TGTGCCAGCAGCGACTTCGGGGGCGGCGGGGAGCTGTTTTTT
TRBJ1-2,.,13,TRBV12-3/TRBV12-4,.,CASSLQVDYGYTF,TGTGCCAGCAGTCTGCAGGTGGACTATGGCTACACCTTC
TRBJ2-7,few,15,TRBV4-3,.,CASSQGNSASYEQYF,TGCGCCAGCAGCCAAGGGAACAGCGCCTCCTACGAGCAGTACTTC
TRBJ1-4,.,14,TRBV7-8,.,CASSLGPGNEKLFF,TGTGCCAGCAGCTTAGGCCCAGGGAATGAAAAACTGTTTTTT
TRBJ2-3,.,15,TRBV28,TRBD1,CASSPPGQGPDTQYF,TGTGCCAGCAGTCCTCCGGGACAGGGACCAGATACGCAGTATTTT
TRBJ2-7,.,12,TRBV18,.,CASSPLPNEQYF,TGTGCCAGCTCACCCCTCCCAAACGAGCAGTACTTC
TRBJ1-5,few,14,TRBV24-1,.,CATSEGRQNQPQHF,TGTGCCACCAGTGAAGGCAGGCAGAATCAGCCCCAGCATTTT